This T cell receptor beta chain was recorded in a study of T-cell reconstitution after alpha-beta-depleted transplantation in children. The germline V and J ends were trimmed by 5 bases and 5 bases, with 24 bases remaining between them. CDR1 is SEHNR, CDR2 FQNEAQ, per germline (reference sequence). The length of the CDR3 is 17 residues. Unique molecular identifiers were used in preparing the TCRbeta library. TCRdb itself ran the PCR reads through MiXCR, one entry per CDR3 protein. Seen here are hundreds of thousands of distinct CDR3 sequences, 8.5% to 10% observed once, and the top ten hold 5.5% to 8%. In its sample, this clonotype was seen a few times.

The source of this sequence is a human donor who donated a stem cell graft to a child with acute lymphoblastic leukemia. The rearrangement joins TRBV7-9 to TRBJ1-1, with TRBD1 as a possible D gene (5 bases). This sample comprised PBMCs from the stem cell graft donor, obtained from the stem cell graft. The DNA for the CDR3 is TGTGCCAGCAGCCCCTCAGCGAAGAATCGGGGCTCGACTGAAGCTTTCTTT. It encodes CASSPSAKNRGSTEAFF.